The 30 T cell receptor beta chains below all came from one sample that was sequenced in a study of blood T cell repertoires in COVID-19. Clones were read by immunoSEQ multiplex PCR, and TCRdb kept only the in-frame ones, dropping some. The sample shows roughly 200,000 clones, roughly 91% of them seen only once. Input material: PBMCs or T cells enriched from blood (not recorded which). The receptor source for this set is a woman aged 25 to 39 with acute COVID-19.

The rearrangement links TRBV9 to TRBJ2-2, with a possible D match to TRBD1 (6 bases). CDR3 length equals 16 residues. Trimming cost V 6 bases and J 2 bases, with 17 bases left between them. The germline gives CDR1 SGDLS, CDR2 YYNGEE. The CDR3 sequence is CASTVGAGVNTGELFF. CDR3 DNA: TGTGCCAGCACTGTGGGGGCAGGGGTAAACACCGGGGAGCTGTTTTTT.

The chain employs TRBV7-9 and TRBJ2-2; possible D gene TRBD1, 6 bases. The CDR3 is made up of 13 amino acids. The V end was cut by 5 bases, the J end by 9 bases, with 13 bases between. Germline V CDR1 and CDR2: SEHNR, FQNEAQ (reference sequence). The chain's CDR3 is CASSPEGDRELFF. The DNA for the CDR3 is TGTGCCAGCAGCCCAGAGGGGGACCGGGAGCTGTTTTTT. Full variable domain (rest looked up from reference TRBV7-9 and TRBJ2-2): DTGVSQNPRHKITKRGQNVTFRCDPISEHNRLYWYRQTLGQGPEFLTYFQNEAQLEKSRLLSDRFSAERPKGSFSTLEIQRTEQGDSAMYLCASSPEGDRELFFGEGSRLTVL.

The chain has TRBV5-4 and TRBJ1-5; 7 bases are shared with TRBD1. This CDR3 is 12 amino acids long. Germline V gene lookup returns CDR1 SGHNT and CDR2 YYREEE (reference sequence). Germline trimming cut 10 bases from V and 3 bases from J; bases unmatched to any gene: 4. DNA for the CDR3: TGTGCCTCCGGGACAGACAATCAGCCCCAGCATTTT. It specifies CASGTDNQPQHF.

The chain carries TRBV5-1 and TRBJ2-1; D is unclear. The CDR3 contains 15 residues. Germline CDR1 SGHRS, CDR2 YFSETQ. V was trimmed by 0 bases and J by 3 bases, leaving 10 bases between them. CDR3 sequence reads: CASSLAAVDYNEQFF. CDR3 DNA: TGCGCCAGCAGCTTGGCTGCGGTCGACTACAATGAGCAGTTCTTC.

The rearrangement links TRBV14 to TRBJ2-7; D is unclear. CDR1 SGHDN and CDR2 FVKESK come from the germline V gene. With 3 bases removed from V and 4 bases from J, the gap between germline ends came to 13 bases. The CDR3 covers 14 residues. The CDR3 here is CASSHISNYYEQYF. The CDR3 DNA reads as TGTGCCAGCAGCCATATATCGAACTATTACGAGCAGTACTTC.

The chain employs TRBV9 and TRBJ2-1; possible D gene TRBD1, 6 bases. The CDR3 is 16 amino acids. In germline, CDR1 is SGDLS, CDR2 YYNGEE. V was shortened by 3 bases and J by 6 bases, with 19 bases between the two germline ends. This CDR3 is CASSEGVGSVGNEQFF. Here the CDR3 DNA reads TGTGCCAGCAGCGAGGGGGTGGGGTCAGTGGGCAATGAGCAGTTCTTC.

The V gene is TRBV5-4, the J gene TRBJ2-5; the D is unclear. This CDR3 has 11 amino acids. V shed 4 bases and J shed 4 bases, with 5 bases lying between them. The germline V gene encodes CDR1 SGHNT and CDR2 YYREEE (reference sequence). The CDR3 loop is CASSLSETQYF. The CDR3, as DNA: TGTGCCAGCAGCCTTTCAGAGACCCAGTACTTC.

The V gene is TRBV3-1 (or the pseudogene TRBV3-2), the J gene TRBJ1-1; a possible D gene is TRBD1 (6 bases). V gave up 4 bases and J gave up 1 base, with 10 bases separating them. The CDR3 consists of 14 residues. Germline V gene data show CDR1 as LGHDT and CDR2 as YNNKEL (reference sequence). The CDR3 sequence: CASSPQGQNTEAFF. CDR3 DNA sequence: TGTGCCAGCAGCCCTCAGGGGCAGAACACTGAAGCTTTCTTT.

The V gene is TRBV6-2 or TRBV6-3, the J gene TRBJ1-5, with 10 nucleotides matching TRBD1. CDR1 and CDR2 (germline): MNHEY, SVGEGT. The CDR3 is 18 residues long. V was pared by 5 bases and J by 5 bases, with 15 bases of the junction left unmatched. The CDR3 DNA reads TGTGCCAGCAGTCACCTTGTTGGGGACAGGGGAATTTATCAGCCCCAGCATTTT. It codes for CASSHLVGDRGIYQPQHF.

The chain recombines TRBV6-5 with TRBJ2-3; D not resolved. Germline CDR1 is MNHEY and CDR2 is SVGAGI. V was shortened by 4 bases and J by 1 base, with 3 bases between the two germline ends. The CDR3 sequence is 12 residues long. In nucleotides, the CDR3 is TGTGCCAGCAGTTTCGGCACAGATACGCAGTATTTT. Its translation is CASSFGTDTQYF.

The gene calls are TRBV5-6 and TRBJ1-4, with D tentatively TRBD1 (5 bases). Trimming took off 3 bases at V and 7 bases at J, with 10 bases between the two ends. Per the germline V gene, CDR1 is SGHDT and CDR2 is YYEEEE. The CDR3 covers 13 residues. For the CDR3, the DNA is TGTGCCAGCAGCTGGGGGGACCTTGAAAAACTGTTTTTT. Translated: CASSWGDLEKLFF.

This clone was recorded only once. The chain combines TRBV6-5 with TRBJ1-2; 9 bases map to TRBD1. J lost 4 bases, V lost 7 bases, and 7 bases had no gene match. This CDR3 spans 14 amino acids. Looked up from germline, CDR1 is MNHEY and CDR2 is SVGAGI. The DNA of the CDR3 is TGTGCCAGCAATACCGGGACAGGGATCTATGGCTACACCTTC. Amino acid sequence: CASNTGTGIYGYTF.

The chain recombines TRBV7-2 with TRBJ2-1; possible D gene TRBD2, 6 bases. Between the trimmed V and J ends, which lost 6 bases and 0 bases, there was a span of 15 bases. This CDR3 has 16 residues. Per the germline V gene, CDR1 is SGHTA and CDR2 is FQGNSA. The CDR3: CASSWTRGSSYNEQFF. CDR3 nucleotides: TGTGCCAGCAGTTGGACTCGGGGGAGCTCCTACAATGAGCAGTTCTTC.

A note on this clone: In the same sample, other DNA sequences code for this CDR3. The chain joins TRBV5-1 to TRBJ2-2, with 8 positions matching TRBD1. CDR3 length: 16 residues. Germline V gene data show CDR1 as SGHRS and CDR2 as YFSETQ. The V gene end was trimmed by 1 base and the J gene end by 3 bases; junction bases not matched to a gene: 5. This CDR3 is CASSLNQGADTGELFF. The CDR3 DNA reads as TGCGCCAGCAGCTTGAATCAGGGGGCGGACACCGGGGAGCTGTTTTTT.

The chain carries TRBV9 and TRBJ2-7; tentative D call: TRBD2 (5 bases). The V end lost 4 bases, the J end lost 3 bases, and 20 bases lay between the germline ends. The CDR3 is made up of 16 amino acids. Germline-derived CDR1 and CDR2 are SGDLS and YYNGEE. Here the CDR3 reads CASSPRVVASHYEQYF. CDR3 DNA sequence: TGTGCCAGCAGCCCGAGGGTTGTAGCTTCCCACTACGAGCAGTACTTC. Full variable domain (remainder filled in from reference TRBV9 and TRBJ2-7): DSGVTQTPKHLITATGQRVTLRCSPRSGDLSVYWYQQSLDQGLQFLIQYYNGEERAKGNILERFSAQQFPDLHSELNLSSLELGDSALYFCASSPRVVASHYEQYFGPGTRLTVT.

This chain links TRBV11-2 with TRBJ1-4, with a tentative D call TRBD1 (5 bases). CDR3 length: 16 residues. Between the trimmed V and J ends, which lost 1 base and 5 bases, there was a span of 14 bases. Germline V gene lookup returns CDR1 SGHAT and CDR2 FQNNGV. CDR3 loop: CASSLGVYGGNEKLFF. CDR3 nucleotides: TGTGCCAGCAGCTTAGGGGTTTATGGGGGGAATGAAAAACTGTTTTTT.

This chain joins TRBV18 and TRBJ2-2; unclear D gene. CDR3 length: 16 amino acids. Germline loops: CDR1 KGHSH, CDR2 LQKENI. V lost 3 bases to trimming and J lost 0 bases, with 11 bases between them. Here the CDR3 reads CASSPSVQSNTGELFF. CDR3 nucleotide sequence: TGTGCCAGCTCACCCTCGGTACAGTCGAACACCGGGGAGCTGTTTTTT.

The rearrangement joins TRBV19 to TRBJ1-2, with 9 bases matching TRBD1. J was trimmed by 4 bases and V by 6 bases; bases with no gene match: 9. Per germline, CDR1 LNHDA and CDR2 SQIVND (reference sequence). The CDR3 is 15 amino acids. In DNA, the CDR3 is TGTGCCAGTAGGGCCGCGACAGGGGGAGGCTATGGCTACACCTTC. It is translated as CASRAATGGGYGYTF.

The chain uses TRBV12-5 and TRBJ2-1; D unclear. This CDR3 is 14 amino acids long. Germline CDR1 reads LGHNT; CDR2 reads FRNRAP. Trimming shortened V by 1 base and J by 5 bases, and 9 bases separated the two germline ends. In DNA, the CDR3 is TGTGCTAGTGGTTTGGGGATGCGGCACAATGAGCAGTTCTTC. This gives the protein CASGLGMRHNEQFF.

This sequence joins TRBV4-2 and TRBJ2-1; the D gene is possibly TRBD1 (6 bases). The CDR3 is 16 amino acids. The V and J ends lost 3 bases and 6 bases respectively, with 18 bases between them. Germline CDR1 is LGHNA and CDR2 is YNFKEQ. The CDR3 nucleotides read TGTGCCAGCAGCCACATCCAGGGGATCATTGGCAATGAGCAGTTCTTC. Translated: CASSHIQGIIGNEQFF.

The rearrangement links TRBV27 to TRBJ2-1, with 8 bases aligning to TRBD1. The CDR3 runs 15 residues. CDR1 and CDR2 from the germline V gene are MNHEY and SMNVEV (reference sequence). V lost 6 bases to trimming and J lost 3 bases; unmatched junction nucleotides: 7. The CDR3 DNA is TGTGCCAGCAGCCCTCAGGGGGCTTACTACAATGAGCAGTTCTTC. Amino acids: CASSPQGAYYNEQFF.

The chain recombines TRBV9 with TRBJ2-7; 13 bases line up with TRBD2. This CDR3 region has 16 residues. Germline loops: CDR1 SGDLS, CDR2 YYNGEE. The J segment lost 3 bases and the V segment lost 3 bases, leaving 6 bases of the junction unmatched. The CDR3 DNA is TGTGCCAGCAGCGGAGGGGGACTAGCGGGGATCTACGAGCAGTACTTC. Residues: CASSGGGLAGIYEQYF.

This chain links TRBV3-1 (or the pseudogene TRBV3-2) with TRBJ1-4, with D perhaps matching TRBD1 (5 bases). Germline values: CDR1 LGHDT, CDR2 YNNKEL (reference sequence). The CDR3 runs to 14 residues. V was trimmed by 2 bases and J by 8 bases, leaving 12 bases between them. The CDR3 sequence: CASSQQGGQEKLFF. CDR3 bases: TGTGCCAGCAGCCAACAGGGTGGCCAAGAAAAACTGTTTTTT.

This clone was detected a few times. The chain carries TRBV6-5 and TRBJ2-7; TRBD2 aligns across 7 bases. The V gene end was trimmed by 8 bases and the J gene end by 1 base; junction bases not matched to a gene: 5. Germline V lookup: CDR1 MNHEY, CDR2 SVGAGI. The CDR3 is made up of 13 amino acids. The CDR3 is CASWGRESYEQYF. The CDR3 DNA reads TGTGCCAGCTGGGGGAGGGAGTCCTACGAGCAGTACTTC.

The chain has TRBV24-1 and TRBJ1-6, with D uncertain. The germline CDR1 and CDR2 sequences are KGHDR and SFDVKD. There are 14 residues in the CDR3. The V and J ends lost 9 bases and 9 bases respectively, with 17 bases between them. In DNA form, the CDR3 reads TGTGCCACCCCTCCTCGGGGAGATGCTTCACCCCTCCACTTT. Translated, it gives CATPPRGDASPLHF.

V usage is TRBV7-8 and J usage is TRBJ2-1, with 9 bases fitting TRBD1. The CDR3 runs 14 residues. CDR1 and CDR2 (germline): SGHVS, FQNEAQ. J gave up 8 bases and V 1 base, and 3 bases lay outside the gene matches. The CDR3 region is CASSLGDRAHEQFF. CDR3 sequence (DNA): TGTGCCAGCAGCTTAGGGGACAGGGCCCATGAGCAGTTCTTC.

This clone has just a few counts. One end of the junction fails to match germline, which may point to a read error. The chain uses TRBV19 and TRBJ2-7; 8 bases map to TRBD1. Germline V lookup: CDR1 LNHDA, CDR2 SQIVND (reference sequence). CDR3 length equals 14 residues. CDR3 loop: CASSKGQVSHEQYF. The CDR3 nucleotides read TGTGCCAGTAGTAAGGGACAGGTCTCCCACGAGCAGTACTTC.

This clone has just one count. J is TRBJ1-2 and V is TRBV20-1, with a possible D match to TRBD1 (5 bases). The CDR3 has 9 amino acids. Trimming pared 4 bases from V and 13 bases from J, leaving 10 bases between. CDR1 is DFQATT and CDR2 is SNEGSKA in the germline V gene (reference sequence). The CDR3 DNA is TGCAGTGCTAATAGACAGACCACCTTC. Translation: CSANRQTTF.

The chain joins TRBV5-6 to TRBJ1-6, with TRBD1 matching 10 bases. Germline V lookup: CDR1 SGHDT, CDR2 YYEEEE. The junction had 4 bases not matched to a gene; V was cut back by 4 bases and J by 6 bases. CDR3 length: 15 residues. CDR3 bases: TGTGCCAGCAGCCCCCGGGACAGGGGTAATTCACCCCTCCACTTT. It encodes CASSPRDRGNSPLHF.

This chain connects TRBV11-3 to TRBJ2-3, with D perhaps matching TRBD1 (6 bases). V was clipped by 5 bases and J by 2 bases, with 17 bases between them. The CDR3 spans 16 residues. Germline lookup yields CDR1 SGHNT and CDR2 YENEEA. CDR3 in DNA: TGTGCCAGCAGCCCGCAGGGGACACCGGACACAGATACGCAGTATTTT. Protein sequence: CASSPQGTPDTDTQYF.